This entry is about one T cell receptor beta chain. Participants were placed into cohorts based on the clinical history they reported. These data originate in a study of blood T cell repertoires in COVID-19. Study as a whole: Samples representing acute and convalescent COVID-19 were sourced from the United States, Italy and Spain.

TCRdb's copy holds only in-frame clones and misses some; the assay was immunoSEQ multiplex PCR. The table records a few hundred thousand clones, more than 75% of them present only once. Sequenced input: PBMCs or T cells enriched from blood (not recorded which). This sequence was found in a woman aged 25 to 39 who had recovered from COVID-19.

The CDR3 here is CASSQISTGANYGYTF. CDR3 nucleotide sequence: TGTGCCAGCAGTCAGATTTCGACAGGAGCTAACTATGGCTACACCTTC. J is TRBJ1-2 and V is TRBV2, with D perhaps TRBD1 (6 bases). The germline CDR1 and CDR2 sequences are SNHLY and FYNNEI. With 5 bases removed from V and 0 bases from J, the gap between germline ends came to 16 bases. The CDR3 has 16 residues. Combining the CDR3 with reference TRBV2 and TRBJ1-2 gives the whole variable domain EPEVTQTPSHQVTQMGQEVILRCVPISNHLYFYWYRQILGQKVEFLVSFYNNEISEKSEIFDDQFSVERPDGSNFTLKIRSTKLEDSAMYFCASSQISTGANYGYTFGSGTRLTVV.